This entry features one T cell receptor beta chain sequence. The target antigen is unknown. The sample originates from a study of post-analysis software for immune sequencing data. Study context: Recorded disease courses covered relapsing-remitting, secondary progressive and progressive-relapsing multiple sclerosis. Some patients had no subtype annotation. The study's findings and limits: Patients used about 5 TRBV segments, including TRBV5-6, TRBV5-1 and TRBV20-1, more often than controls. Controls' normalized Chao1 diversity significantly exceeded that of multiple sclerosis patients.

Included in the TCR beta cDNA libraries were unique molecular identifiers. T cells numbering 1 to 10 million yielded some 500,000 cDNA molecules. MiXCR was run by TCRdb on the PCR reads, yielding one entry per CDR3 protein. The table lists hundreds of thousands of distinct CDR3 sequences, roughly three fifths of them singletons. This CDR3 is 13 amino acids long. Germline lookup yields CDR1 MNHEY and CDR2 SVGEGT. V lost 5 bases, J lost 4 bases, and 11 bases lay in between. The specimen sequenced was blood. The chain combines TRBV6-2 or TRBV6-3 with TRBJ1-1; perhaps TRBD1 as D (5 bases). This receptor was taken from a girl aged 2 to 9 with multiple sclerosis. The CDR3 region has the DNA TGTGCCAGCAGTCGGAGGGGTCTCACTGAAGCTTTCTTT. Its protein is CASSRRGLTEAFF.